This TCR beta chain was sequenced for a study of regulatory T cells in long-lasting Graves disease. Losses at the gene ends were 3 bases for V and 4 bases for J; bases not matched to a gene: 22. From germline, CDR1 is LNHDA and CDR2 SQIVND (reference sequence). This CDR3 has 20 amino acids. In building TCR beta libraries, iRepertoire HTBI primers were used together with Arm-PCR of CDR3 regions. TCRdb reprocessed the multiplex PCR reads with MiXCR, giving one entry per CDR3 protein. Here the sample spans some 490,000 distinct CDR3 sequences, about 12% being singletons. The time point here: newly diagnosed GD, antithyroid drugs for less than 3 months. Extracted RNA from PBMCs served as the source of the TCR library. This sample also belongs to another study, concerning T cells in Graves' hyperthyroidism and ophthalmopathy.

The sequence was collected from a woman in her 30s with Graves disease. The sequenced sample was peripheral blood mononuclear cells (PBMCs), obtained at new diagnosis, from a patient treated with antithyroid drugs. The J gene is TRBJ2-5, the V gene TRBV19, with 8 nucleotides matching TRBD2. As DNA, the CDR3 is TGTGCCAGTAGTATGGTTTCCCTGGGGGTTATGGCGGGAGGTGGAGAGACCCAGTACTTC. The encoded protein is CASSMVSLGVMAGGGETQYF.